This T cell receptor beta chain came from a study of T cells in Graves' hyperthyroidism and ophthalmopathy. Overall study context: Initial diagnosis, before any treatment, was when peripheral blood was collected. Study-wide points: Most clonotypes expanded in the thyroid (above 0.001) were also present in blood.

To note about this clonotype: Its target is not known.

Trimming left V 1 base short and J 4 bases short, with 15 bases between. Germline CDR1 and CDR2: DFQATT and SNEGSKA (reference sequence). This CDR3 contains 15 residues. Each ophthalmopathy patient scored at least 3 on the Clinical Activity Score and at least 4 on NOSPECS grade, with duration under 3 months. Amplified TCR beta CDR3 regions derived from RNA transcripts. The HTBI primer set served for first-round RT-PCR of the TCR CDR3. Via MiXCR, TCRdb re-called the multiplex PCR reads, giving one row per CDR3 protein. Among around 350,000 distinct CDR3 sequences listed, more than 14% were seen once. J is TRBJ2-3 and V is TRBV20-1; D call uncertain. The receptor was derived from a woman between 25 and 40 years old with Graves' ophthalmopathy. The sample taken for sequencing was blood. The CDR3 reads CSARVPGAIPDTQYF. The CDR3 DNA reads TGCAGTGCTAGAGTTCCAGGAGCGATCCCAGATACGCAGTATTTT.